This T cell receptor beta chain is drawn from a study of T cell repertoires in cytomegalovirus infection. In the study overall: Recently identified HLA-C-restricted CMV epitopes and well-studied HLA-B-restricted CMV epitopes were used by the study.

On this clonotype: Its specificity is not known.

TCRdb independently ran MiXCR on the reads; one entry per CDR3 protein. Here the sample spans roughly 700,000 distinct CDR3 sequences, around 30% being singletons. This sequence originates from a human donor in good health (CMV status not recorded). Some clones in this sample may be carry-over from other donors' samples. The specimen comprised cultured PBMCs, sampled from culture after CMV antigen stimulation.

The CDR3 coding sequence is TGTGCCAGCAGTGTGACAGCTGGAAACACCATATATTTT. Residues: CASSVTAGNTIYF. The chain employs TRBV27 and TRBJ1-3, with a possible D match to TRBD1 (5 bases). This CDR3 spans 13 amino acids. V lost 5 bases and J 2 bases, leaving 7 bases between the germline ends. Germline-derived CDR1 and CDR2 are MNHEY and SMNVEV (reference sequence).